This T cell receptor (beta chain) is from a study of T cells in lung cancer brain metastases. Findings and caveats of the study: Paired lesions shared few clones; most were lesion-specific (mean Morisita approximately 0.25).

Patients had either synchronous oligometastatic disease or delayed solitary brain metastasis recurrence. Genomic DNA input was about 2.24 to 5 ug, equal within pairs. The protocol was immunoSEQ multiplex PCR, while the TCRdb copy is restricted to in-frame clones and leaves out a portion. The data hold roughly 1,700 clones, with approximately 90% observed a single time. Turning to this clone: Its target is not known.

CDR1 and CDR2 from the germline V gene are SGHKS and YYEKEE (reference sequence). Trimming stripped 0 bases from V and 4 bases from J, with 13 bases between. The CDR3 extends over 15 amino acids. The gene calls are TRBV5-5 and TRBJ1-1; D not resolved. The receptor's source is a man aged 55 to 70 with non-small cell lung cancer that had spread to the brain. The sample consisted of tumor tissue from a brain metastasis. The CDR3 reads CASSLGGLRVTEAFF. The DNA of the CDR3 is TGTGCCAGCAGCTTGGGCGGACTAAGGGTCACTGAAGCTTTCTTT.